This TCR beta chain was identified in a study of blood T cell repertoires in COVID-19. TCRdb's table, derived via immunoSEQ multiplex PCR, lists solely in-frame clones and lacks some. Altogether about 300,000 clones are present, roughly 85% being singletons, with the ten largest covering 10% to 15%. V lost 4 bases to trimming and J lost 1 base, with 11 bases between them. The CDR3 totals 14 residues. Per germline, CDR1 SGHRS and CDR2 YFSETQ. The clonotype originates from a human donor in a cohort sampled during active COVID-19. Sequenced: peripheral blood. This chain joins TRBV5-1 and TRBJ1-1; D is uncertain. Here the CDR3 reads CASSQLNKNTEAFF. The CDR3 region has the DNA TGCGCCAGCAGCCAACTTAATAAGAACACTGAAGCTTTCTTT. Full variable domain (outside the CDR3, taken from reference TRBV5-1 and TRBJ1-1): KAGVTQTPRYLIKTRGQQVTLSCSPISGHRSVSWYQQTPGQGLQFLFEYFSETQRNKGNFPGRFSGRQFSNSRSEMNVSTLELGDSALYLCASSQLNKNTEAFFGQGTRLTVV.